These 30 T cell receptor beta chains came from one sample sequenced in a study of T-cell memory formation after mild COVID-19. A single record per CDR3 protein comes from TCRdb applying MiXCR to the 5' RACE reads. Of just over 300,000 distinct CDR3 sequences in the sample, just under 20% were seen once. The source material was PBMCs or a T cell subset sorted from them (not recorded which). The source of these receptors is a man aged 18 to 29 who had mild COVID-19 (a few samples of this study predate the infection). Cell type and time point are not known.

The chain links TRBV4-2 to TRBJ2-3, with D uncertain. This CDR3 contains 16 residues. V shed 0 bases and J shed 0 bases, with 10 bases lying between them. In germline, CDR1 is LGHNA, CDR2 YNFKEQ. The CDR3 loop reads CASSQDGPPSTDTQYF. In DNA form, the CDR3 reads TGTGCCAGCAGCCAAGACGGGCCTCCTAGCACAGATACGCAGTATTTT.

This clonotype has only a few counts. V gene TRBV7-2 combines with J gene TRBJ1-6; D ambiguous. Trimming shortened V by 1 base and J by 7 bases, and 8 bases separated the two germline ends. The germline CDR1 and CDR2 sequences are SGHTA and FQGNSA. The CDR3 has 14 residues. CDR3 in amino acids: CASSLGYGNSPLHF. CDR3 nucleotide sequence: TGTGCCAGCAGCTTAGGGTACGGCAATTCACCCCTCCACTTT.

V usage is TRBV5-1 and J usage is TRBJ1-1; a weak D match, TRBD1 (6 bases). Germline values: CDR1 SGHRS, CDR2 YFSETQ. The CDR3 loop spans 16 amino acids. The V and J ends lost 7 bases and 3 bases respectively, with 22 bases between them. The CDR3 spells CASRGPLTGRYTEAFF. CDR3 bases: TGCGCCAGCCGGGGACCACTTACAGGGCGATACACTGAAGCTTTCTTT.

This clonotype has only a few counts. V is TRBV7-8 and J is TRBJ1-1; the match to TRBD1 covers 7 bases. V shed 5 bases and J 0 bases; nucleotides not matched to a gene: 9. Germline V lookup: CDR1 SGHVS, CDR2 FQNEAQ. The CDR3 sequence is 16 residues long. CDR3 protein: CASSGQDSTVNTEAFF. CDR3 nucleotide sequence: TGTGCCAGCAGCGGACAGGACTCCACCGTGAACACTGAAGCTTTCTTT.

The CDR3 DNA is TGTGCCAGCAGCTCCTCCGGGACTAGCATCGCCGGGGAGCTGTTTTTT. It specifies CASSSSGTSIAGELFF. The chain combines TRBV13 with TRBJ2-2; 9 nucleotides agree with TRBD2. The ends lost 4 bases at V and 6 bases at J; junction bases unmatched: 9. In germline, CDR1 is PRHDT, CDR2 FYEKMQ (reference sequence). This CDR3 region has 16 residues. Full variable domain (rest looked up from reference TRBV13 and TRBJ2-2): AAGVIQSPRHLIKEKRETATLKCYPIPRHDTVYWYQQGPGQDPQFLISFYEKMQSDKGSIPDRFSAQQFSDYHSELNMSSLELGDSALYFCASSSSGTSIAGELFFGEGSRLTVL.

The CDR3 is CASSWAGASNTEAFF. The CDR3 DNA reads TGCGCCAGCAGCTGGGCAGGAGCATCGAACACTGAAGCTTTCTTT. The rearrangement uses TRBV5-1 and TRBJ1-1; D not certain. The germline CDR1 and CDR2 sequences are SGHRS and YFSETQ. With 3 bases removed from V and 1 base from J, the gap between germline ends came to 13 bases. This CDR3 has 15 amino acids. Full variable domain (rest looked up from reference TRBV5-1 and TRBJ1-1): KAGVTQTPRYLIKTRGQQVTLSCSPISGHRSVSWYQQTPGQGLQFLFEYFSETQRNKGNFPGRFSGRQFSNSRSEMNVSTLELGDSALYLCASSWAGASNTEAFFGQGTRLTVV.

In its sample, this clonotype was seen a few times. V usage is TRBV7-9 and J usage is TRBJ2-7; possibly TRBD2 for D (6 bases). Trimming pared 4 bases from V and 3 bases from J, leaving 16 bases between. Germline-derived CDR1 and CDR2 are SEHNR and FQNEAQ (reference sequence). This CDR3 spans 15 amino acids. CDR3 region: CASSSVGGVLYEQYF. CDR3 coding DNA: TGTGCCAGCAGCTCCGTGGGCGGGGTCCTCTACGAGCAGTACTTC.

This chain joins TRBV4-1 and TRBJ2-5; a weak D match, TRBD1 (6 bases). V was clipped by 3 bases and J by 1 base, with 18 bases between them. CDR1 MGHRA and CDR2 YSYEKL come from the germline V gene. The CDR3 covers 17 residues. The CDR3 spells CASSQETGSPIQETQYF. In DNA, the CDR3 is TGCGCCAGCAGCCAGGAAACAGGGAGCCCGATCCAAGAGACCCAGTACTTC.

This sequence joins TRBV20-1 and TRBJ2-2, with 8 positions matching TRBD1. This CDR3 is built from 13 residues. The J segment lost 5 bases and the V segment lost 7 bases, leaving 6 bases of the junction unmatched. Germline loops: CDR1 DFQATT, CDR2 SNEGSKA (reference sequence). CDR3 protein: CSVDRGTTGELFF. Written as DNA, the CDR3 is TGCAGTGTCGACAGGGGAACGACCGGGGAGCTGTTTTTT.

This chain uses TRBV12-3 or TRBV12-4 with TRBJ2-5; TRBD2 might be the D (7 bases). The CDR3 is made up of 15 amino acids. The V end lost 8 bases, the J end lost 4 bases, and 20 bases lay between the germline ends. CDR3 DNA sequence: TGTGCCAGCCAGGGTATCGGGGGGCCAGGAGAGACCCAGTACTTC. It is translated as CASQGIGGPGETQYF.

This clonotype was observed a handful of times. The chain has TRBV7-8 and TRBJ2-5; TRBD2 is a possible D gene (6 bases). Germline loops: CDR1 SGHVS, CDR2 FQNEAQ. V was trimmed by 5 bases and J by 7 bases, leaving 20 bases between them. The CDR3 has 15 residues. The CDR3 DNA reads as TGTGCCAGCAGCCCAATGTCGGGACTCCCCGGGACCCAGTACTTC. Protein product: CASSPMSGLPGTQYF.

The chain links TRBV19 to TRBJ1-2, with a tentative D call TRBD1 (5 bases). V lost 1 base and J lost 5, with 11 bases in between. Germline CDR1 reads LNHDA; CDR2 reads SQIVND (reference sequence). This CDR3 has 14 residues. The CDR3 coding sequence is TGTGCCAGTAGTATAGGGGCAGGGAAATATGGCTACACCTTC. Amino acid sequence: CASSIGAGKYGYTF.

This clonotype has a handful of counts. The rearrangement joins TRBV11-2 to TRBJ2-2, with TRBD1 as a possible D gene (5 bases). Trimming stripped 4 bases from V and 8 bases from J, with 11 bases between. The CDR3 is 13 residues long. The germline CDR1 and CDR2 sequences are SGHAT and FQNNGV. CDR3 region: CASSSWGKGELFF. The CDR3 nucleotides read TGTGCCAGCAGCTCTTGGGGCAAGGGGGAGCTGTTTTTT.

The V call is TRBV5-1, the J call TRBJ2-5, with D perhaps matching TRBD2 (5 bases). The V gene's germline CDR1 is SGHRS and CDR2 YFSETQ. Trimming removed 6 bases from V and 1 base from J, with 16 bases in between. CDR3 length equals 15 residues. The CDR3 protein is CASTALPSGQETQYF. The CDR3 DNA is TGCGCCAGCACCGCCCTCCCCAGCGGCCAAGAGACCCAGTACTTC. Full variable domain (rest looked up from reference TRBV5-1 and TRBJ2-5): KAGVTQTPRYLIKTRGQQVTLSCSPISGHRSVSWYQQTPGQGLQFLFEYFSETQRNKGNFPGRFSGRQFSNSRSEMNVSTLELGDSALYLCASTALPSGQETQYFGPGTRLLVL.

This clonotype has a handful of counts. The chain joins TRBV6-2 or TRBV6-3 to TRBJ1-5; 9 positions agree with TRBD1. This CDR3 region has 14 residues. Germline trimming cut 5 bases from V and 7 bases from J; bases unmatched to any gene: 6. Germline loops: CDR1 MNHEY, CDR2 SVGEGT. The CDR3 sequence is CASSAGQGRQPQHF. The CDR3 nucleotides read TGTGCCAGCAGTGCGGGACAGGGTCGACAGCCCCAGCATTTT.

This clonotype was counted only a few times. V and J are TRBV28 and TRBJ2-1, with 7 bases lining up with TRBD2. Losses at the gene ends were 5 bases for V and 7 bases for J; bases not matched to a gene: 11. CDR1 MDHEN and CDR2 SYDVKM come from the germline V gene. CDR3 size: 15 residues. The CDR3 protein is CASSSGIEPWNEQFF. Here the CDR3 DNA reads TGTGCCAGCAGTAGCGGGATCGAGCCCTGGAATGAGCAGTTCTTC.

The rearrangement joins TRBV11-2 to TRBJ2-7, with 8 bases fitting TRBD2. Losses at the gene ends were 0 bases for V and 3 bases for J; bases not matched to a gene: 4. The CDR3 is 15 amino acids. Germline V gives CDR1 SGHAT, CDR2 FQNNGV. CDR3 residues: CASSLERGAYYEQYV. The DNA of the CDR3 is TGTGCCAGCAGCTTAGAGCGGGGGGCCTACTACGAGCAGTACGTC.

The V gene is TRBV5-5, the J gene TRBJ2-2, with a possible D match to TRBD1 (7 bases). The CDR3 consists of 15 residues. Germline V gives CDR1 SGHKS, CDR2 YYEKEE (reference sequence). Deletions cut 4 bases from V and 3 bases from J, with 13 bases between. The DNA of the CDR3 is TGTGCCAGCAGCCCGGCAGGGGGGTACACCGGGGAGCTGTTTTTT. This codes for CASSPAGGYTGELFF.

This clonotype has only a few counts. This chain joins TRBV7-9 and TRBJ2-3; TRBD2 matches 12 bases. The V gene's germline CDR1 is SEHNR and CDR2 FQNEAQ (reference sequence). With 5 bases clipped from V and 0 bases from J, the junction kept 6 bases outside the gene matches. This CDR3 region has 17 residues. CDR3 loop: CASSPRLAGASTDTQYF. CDR3 nucleotides: TGTGCCAGCAGCCCGCGACTAGCGGGGGCCAGCACAGATACGCAGTATTTT. Full variable domain (missing parts from reference TRBV7-9 and TRBJ2-3): DTGVSQNPRHKITKRGQNVTFRCDPISEHNRLYWYRQTLGQGPEFLTYFQNEAQLEKSRLLSDRFSAERPKGSFSTLEIQRTEQGDSAMYLCASSPRLAGASTDTQYFGPGTRLTVL.

The rearrangement links TRBV11-2 to TRBJ2-3; the D call may be TRBD1 or TRBD2 (7 bases each). This CDR3 has 14 amino acids. Germline values: CDR1 SGHAT, CDR2 FQNNGV. V shed 5 bases and J shed 7 bases, with 16 bases lying between them. The CDR3 sequence: CASSRQGGLNTQYF. CDR3 DNA: TGTGCCAGCAGCCGGCAGGGGGGGTTGAATACGCAGTATTTT.

The genes are TRBV6-5 and TRBJ1-6, with a possible D match to TRBD1 (6 bases). V was pared by 6 bases and J by 8 bases, with 17 bases between. The CDR3 length is 15 residues. The germline gives CDR1 MNHEY, CDR2 SVGAGI. The CDR3 DNA reads as TGTGCCAGCAGGGACACTCAGGGGATTCATTCACCCCTCCACTTT. Translated, it gives CASRDTQGIHSPLHF.

This clonotype has more than one count but fewer than ten. The CDR3 nucleotides read TGTGCCAGCAGCTTTGGTCTAGCGGGGAGCAATGAGCAGTTCTTC. This sequence encodes CASSFGLAGSNEQFF. This sequence joins TRBV5-6 and TRBJ2-1; 9 positions agree with TRBD2. After removal of 2 bases from V and 6 bases from J, the junction contained 6 bases not matched to a gene. Germline V gives CDR1 SGHDT, CDR2 YYEEEE. CDR3 length equals 15 residues.

V gene TRBV12-3 or TRBV12-4 combines with J gene TRBJ1-1; D is perhaps TRBD1 (6 bases). V lost 4 bases and J lost 3, with 15 bases in between. This CDR3 is built from 15 residues. This chain's CDR3 is CASSSQGRGDTEAFF. In nucleotides, the CDR3 is TGTGCCAGCAGTTCACAGGGACGGGGGGACACTGAAGCTTTCTTT.

V gene TRBV12-3 or TRBV12-4 combines with J gene TRBJ2-1, with TRBD2 identical over 11 bases. The junction had 6 bases not matched to a gene; V was cut back by 8 bases and J by 3 bases. The CDR3 sequence is 15 residues long. CDR3 loop: CASSYGTSGYNEQFF. The CDR3 DNA is TGTGCCAGCTCTTACGGGACTAGCGGCTACAATGAGCAGTTCTTC.

This clonotype was seen only a few times. V is TRBV12-3 or TRBV12-4 and J is TRBJ1-4; D is perhaps TRBD1 (5 bases). V shed 6 bases and J shed 13 bases, with 15 bases lying between them. The CDR3 runs 12 residues. The CDR3 region has the DNA TGTGCCAGCAGCCCACGGACGGGACCACTGTTTTTT. The encoded protein is CASSPRTGPLFF.

The chain uses TRBV9 and TRBJ2-3, with D possibly being TRBD1 or TRBD2 (5 bases each). This CDR3 contains 15 residues. Germline CDR1 reads SGDLS; CDR2 reads YYNGEE. The V and J ends lost 0 bases and 2 bases respectively, with 10 bases between them. CDR3 DNA sequence: TGTGCCAGCAGCGTAGGGGACCCGGCCACAGATACGCAGTATTTT. Translation gives CASSVGDPATDTQYF.

The chain couples TRBV5-1 to TRBJ2-7, with 11 bases lining up with TRBD2. Germline CDR1 SGHRS, CDR2 YFSETQ. The CDR3 extends over 16 amino acids. V lost 3 bases, J lost 4 bases, and 9 bases stayed unmatched. The CDR3: CASSSIPGLAVYEQYF. In DNA form, the CDR3 reads TGCGCCAGCAGCTCGATTCCGGGACTAGCGGTGTACGAGCAGTACTTC.

In its sample, this clonotype was seen many times. At one of its ends the junction is not consistent with the germline gene, which may arise from a read error. This rearrangement joins TRBV5-1 to TRBJ1-1; D gene unclear. Germline-derived CDR1 and CDR2 are SGHRS and YFSETQ. This CDR3 comprises 15 residues. DNA for the CDR3: TGCGCCAGCAGCTTGGATCCCGCTGGCCTCACTAAAGCTTTCTTT. Translating it yields CASSLDPAGLTKAFF.

This clonotype occurred a few times. The chain uses TRBV10-3 and TRBJ2-5; 9 bases align to TRBD1. Trimming cost V 4 bases and J 1 base; bases outside gene matches: 7. This CDR3 spans 16 amino acids. Germline V lookup: CDR1 ENHRY, CDR2 SYGVKD. The CDR3 DNA sequence: TGTGCCATCAGTGGCCGGACAGGGGCAGGCCAAGAGACCCAGTACTTC. It yields the protein CAISGRTGAGQETQYF.

There are many counts of this clonotype. V usage is TRBV5-6 and J usage is TRBJ1-5, with D hard to call. The CDR3 runs 13 residues. Trimming shortened V by 1 base and J by 5 bases, and 7 bases separated the two germline ends. Germline V gene data show CDR1 as SGHDT and CDR2 as YYEEEE. In DNA form, the CDR3 reads TGTGCCAGCAGCTTGTCCTGGGATCAGCCCCAGCATTTT. This gives the protein CASSLSWDQPQHF.